The clone carrying this T cell receptor (beta chain) was seen ten or more times. The antigen is undetermined. These data come from a study of T cells in Graves' hyperthyroidism and ophthalmopathy. Pregnant or lactating patients were excluded, as were those with uncontrolled infection or other autoimmune disease. The V end lost 7 bases, the J end lost 2 bases, and 6 bases lay between the germline ends. CDR1 is SNHLY and CDR2 is FYNNEI in the germline V gene. This CDR3 is built from 12 residues. Authors of the study amplified TCR beta CDR3 regions from RNA transcripts. TCR CDR3 regions were first amplified by RT-PCR with HTBI primers. MiXCR, run by TCRdb on the multiplex PCR reads, gives a single entry per CDR3 protein. The sample yields 250,000 to 300,000 distinct CDR3 sequences, approximately 19% seen once. General study points: Classification by a 13 V-J model distinguished ophthalmopathy from stable hyperthyroidism.

The sequence derives from a man between 50 and 59 years old with Graves' ophthalmopathy. Sample: blood. V gene TRBV2 combines with J gene TRBJ1-5, with D hard to call. The CDR3, as DNA: TGTGCCAGCACCATCGGCAATCAGCCCCAGCATTTT. Translated, it gives CASTIGNQPQHF.